This T cell receptor beta chain was captured by sequencing in a study of PD-1 blockade in mismatch repair-deficient tumors. This clone was found a few times. Mismatch repair deficiency was confirmed in all patients, by PCR or immunohistochemistry. The data were produced by immunoSEQ multiplex PCR, yet TCRdb's version contains in-frame clones alone and is incomplete. The sample carries under 95,000 clones, about 85% recorded once. The germline V gene encodes CDR1 SGHTA and CDR2 FQGNSA. V shed 0 bases and J shed 4 bases, with 10 bases lying between them. This CDR3 is built from 16 residues. V gene TRBV7-2 combines with J gene TRBJ2-6; weak D call: TRBD2 (6 bases). This sequence originates from an adult with mismatch repair-deficient cancer. The input for sequencing was peripheral blood, taken 12 weeks after starting pembrolizumab. The CDR3 protein is CASSLARGVGANVLTF. CDR3 in DNA: TGTGCCAGCAGCTTAGCGCGGGGTGTCGGGGCCAACGTCCTGACTTTC.